The 24 T cell receptor beta chains given below trace back to one sample, sequenced in a study of Graves' ophthalmopathy and Graves' hyperthyroidism. From RNA, the CDR3 regions of TCR beta chains were amplified and sequenced. HTBI primers were used in a first-round RT-PCR, which preceded a second-round multiplex PCR. TCRdb re-called the multiplex PCR reads through MiXCR, storing one row per CDR3 protein. The sample yields over 500,000 distinct CDR3 sequences, about 20% seen once. Sequenced input: peripheral blood. All receptors derive from a woman between 18 and 29 years old with stable Graves' hyperthyroidism. Some clones in this sample may be carry-over from other donors' samples.

The CDR3 DNA reads as TGCAGTGCTAGAGGATTATTCCCCGGGACAGGGGTCGGGGACGAGCAGTACTTC. This sequence encodes CSARGLFPGTGVGDEQYF. The rearrangement links TRBV20-1 to TRBJ2-7, with TRBD1 matching 10 bases. This CDR3 has 18 residues. Looked up from germline, CDR1 is DFQATT and CDR2 is SNEGSKA (reference sequence). Unmatched junction bases numbered 17, after V lost 1 base and J lost 5 bases.

The chain recombines TRBV5-1 with TRBJ2-6, with TRBD1 matching 7 bases. The CDR3 sequence is 18 residues long. Germline values: CDR1 SGHRS, CDR2 YFSETQ. Trimming at V came to 4 bases and at J to 0 bases, leaving 10 bases not matched to a gene. The CDR3 sequence is CASSPVTGLTSGANVLTF. CDR3 DNA sequence: TGCGCCAGCAGCCCCGTGACAGGGTTGACCTCTGGGGCCAACGTCCTGACTTTC.

This clonotype came up many times. This sequence joins TRBV20-1 and TRBJ1-6; D gene unclear. Germline V gives CDR1 DFQATT, CDR2 SNEGSKA (reference sequence). Trimming removed 3 bases at V and 8 bases at J, with 14 bases between. This CDR3 contains 14 residues. The CDR3 DNA sequence: TGCAGTGCTAGGTCGGGCAGTAGGGATTCACCCCTCCACTTT. The encoded protein is CSARSGSRDSPLHF.

This clonotype was detected ten times or more. One end of the junction is discordant with germline, which a read error may explain. V is TRBV2 and J is TRBJ1-5; D is uncertain. The germline CDR1 and CDR2 sequences are SNHLY and FYNNEI. The CDR3 sequence is 12 residues long. CDR3 sequence: CASSEASNAPAF. The CDR3 bases are TGTGCCAGCAGTGAGGCGAGCAACGCCCCAGCATTT.

This clonotype was picked up many times. The chain employs TRBV6-1 and TRBJ2-7; TRBD1 agrees at 10 bases. This CDR3 comprises 14 residues. J lost 0 bases, V lost 6 bases, and 2 bases had no gene match. Germline values: CDR1 MNHNS, CDR2 SASEGT. CDR3 DNA sequence: TGTGCCAGCAGCTGGGACAGGGGCTCCTACGAGCAGTACTTC. Translated: CASSWDRGSYEQYF.

This clonotype was recorded at least ten times. This chain uses TRBV3-1 with TRBJ2-5, with 7 bases fitting TRBD2. The germline V gene has CDR1 LGHDT and CDR2 YNNKEL (reference sequence). The CDR3 contains 15 residues. V dropped 1 base and J dropped 5; count of bases not matched to a gene: 7. The CDR3 DNA sequence: TGTGCCAGCAGCCAAGTGGGGGAGGGGTATGAGACCCAGTACTTC. Its protein is CASSQVGEGYETQYF.

This clonotype came up many times. The chain employs TRBV11-2 and TRBJ2-5; D is possibly TRBD2 (5 bases). V was trimmed by 0 bases and J by 3 bases, leaving 17 bases between them. CDR3 length: 17 residues. In germline, CDR1 is SGHAT, CDR2 FQNNGV. The CDR3 bases are TGTGCCAGCAGCTTAGACCCCGGCGGAGGATTCGAAGAGACCCAGTACTTC. Translated, it gives CASSLDPGGGFEETQYF.

The rearrangement links TRBV28 to TRBJ2-2; D possibly corresponds to TRBD2 (5 bases). Between the trimmed V and J ends, which lost 9 bases and 0 bases, there was a span of 11 bases. The CDR3 spans 14 residues. Germline-derived CDR1 and CDR2 are MDHEN and SYDVKM. This CDR3 reads CASTDGTNTGELFF. CDR3 sequence (DNA): TGTGCCAGTACCGACGGGACGAACACCGGGGAGCTGTTTTTT.

CDR3 sequence reads: CASRRTGGMGGYTF. The DNA of the CDR3 is TGTGCCAGCAGAAGGACAGGGGGCATGGGTGGCTACACCTTC. The chain couples TRBV12-3 or TRBV12-4 to TRBJ1-2; 11 bases match TRBD1. The CDR3 contains 14 residues. With 6 bases clipped from V and 7 bases from J, the junction kept 7 bases outside the gene matches.

This clonotype appeared a few times. This chain joins TRBV18 and TRBJ2-6; the D gene is possibly TRBD1 (5 bases). Looked up from germline, CDR1 is KGHSH and CDR2 is LQKENI. The V end was cut by 4 bases, the J end by 1 base, with 8 bases between. The CDR3 is 15 residues long. The CDR3 spells CASSRSGSGANVLTF. CDR3 in DNA: TGTGCCAGCTCACGCTCAGGGTCTGGGGCCAACGTCCTGACTTTC.

The gene calls are TRBV27 and TRBJ1-6; 7 positions agree with TRBD1. The CDR3 extends over 15 amino acids. The V and J ends lost 0 bases and 10 bases, in that order; junction bases with no gene match: 6. The V gene's germline CDR1 is MNHEY and CDR2 SMNVEV (reference sequence). The CDR3 loop reads CASSLSGGGSSPLHF. DNA of the CDR3: TGTGCCAGCAGTTTATCAGGAGGGGGCAGCTCACCCCTCCACTTT.

The gene calls are TRBV4-1 and TRBJ2-7; D gene unclear. This CDR3 has 13 amino acids. Germline CDR1 is MGHRA and CDR2 is YSYEKL. V was trimmed by 4 bases and J by 3 bases, leaving 10 bases between them. This chain's CDR3 is CASSPIVGYEQYF. CDR3 nucleotides: TGCGCCAGCAGCCCCATAGTCGGCTACGAGCAGTACTTC.

The V call is TRBV6-1, the J call TRBJ2-5; perhaps TRBD1 as D (6 bases). Trimming left V 4 bases short and J 5 bases short, with 14 bases between. The CDR3 consists of 14 residues. Germline loops: CDR1 MNHNS, CDR2 SASEGT. CDR3 sequence: CASSVTGFSETQYF. CDR3 bases: TGTGCCAGCAGTGTCACAGGGTTTTCTGAGACCCAGTACTTC.

In its sample, this clonotype was seen many times. CDR3 nucleotides: TGTGCCAGCAGCTTATCGGCGTATTTCTCTGAAGCTTTCTTT. Protein product: CASSLSAYFSEAFF. The V gene is TRBV7-8, the J gene TRBJ1-1, with D hard to call. The germline V gene encodes CDR1 SGHVS and CDR2 FQNEAQ. Trimming removed 2 bases at V and 6 bases at J, with 13 bases between. The CDR3 totals 14 residues.

V and J are TRBV28 and TRBJ1-5, with D possibly matching TRBD1 (5 bases). The V gene lost 8 bases and the J gene lost 0 bases, with 11 bases spanning the gap. The CDR3 loop spans 14 amino acids. CDR1 is MDHEN and CDR2 is SYDVKM in the germline V gene. CDR3 sequence: CASGTSYSNQPQHF. CDR3 nucleotides: TGTGCCAGCGGGACGAGTTATAGCAATCAGCCCCAGCATTTT.

The chain has TRBV10-1 and TRBJ2-3; 7 bases line up with TRBD2. Germline CDR1 reads WNHNN; CDR2 reads SYGVQD (reference sequence). This CDR3 is 14 amino acids long. With 3 bases clipped from V and 5 bases from J, the junction kept 5 bases outside the gene matches. The CDR3 sequence: CASSDGGGIDTQYF. The DNA of the CDR3 is TGCGCCAGCAGTGACGGCGGGGGTATAGATACGCAGTATTTT.

The rearrangement uses TRBV20-1 and TRBJ2-7, with 16 bases aligning to TRBD2. With 6 bases clipped from V and 0 bases from J, the junction kept 8 bases outside the gene matches. The CDR3 spans 17 residues. Germline assignment: CDR1 DFQATT and CDR2 SNEGSKA (reference sequence). For the CDR3, the DNA is TGCAGTGCCAGCCAGGGGACTAGCGGGAGGGGCTCCTACGAGCAGTACTTC. This sequence encodes CSASQGTSGRGSYEQYF.

This clonotype was seen a handful of times. V is TRBV27 and J is TRBJ2-7; 10 bases map to TRBD1. V lost 2 bases to trimming and J lost 2 bases; unmatched junction nucleotides: 3. This CDR3 is 15 amino acids long. The germline V gene encodes CDR1 MNHEY and CDR2 SMNVEV (reference sequence). CDR3 bases: TGTGCCAGCAGTTTAAGGGGACAGGGGACCTACGAGCAGTACTTC. This translates into CASSLRGQGTYEQYF.

Only a few counts were recorded for this clonotype. The chain carries TRBV12-3 or TRBV12-4 and TRBJ2-2; no clear D gene. CDR3 length: 12 amino acids. The V and J ends lost 10 bases and 5 bases respectively, with 11 bases between them. The CDR3 region has the DNA TGTGCCACCCCCCCTGAGACCGGGGAGCTGTTTTTT. It encodes CATPPETGELFF.

This clonotype was counted at least ten times. This chain uses TRBV6-5 with TRBJ2-7; 11 nucleotides line up with TRBD2. The germline V gene encodes CDR1 MNHEY and CDR2 SVGAGI. V trimming: 3 bases; J trimming: 3 bases; junction bases outside the gene matches: 7. This CDR3 is built from 16 residues. This CDR3 is CASSYGRGLADYEQYF. CDR3 in DNA: TGTGCCAGCAGTTATGGGAGGGGACTAGCGGACTACGAGCAGTACTTC.

This clonotype was seen repeatedly, ten times or more. V gene TRBV12-3 or TRBV12-4 combines with J gene TRBJ1-5; no definite D call. Deletions cut 5 bases from V and 6 bases from J, with 11 bases between. The CDR3 runs 13 residues. CDR3 DNA: TGTGCCAGCAGTCTAGATAGGGCTCAGCCCCAGCATTTT. Its translation is CASSLDRAQPQHF.

V gene TRBV15 combines with J gene TRBJ1-2, with TRBD1 as a possible D gene (6 bases). CDR1 and CDR2 (germline): LNHNV, YYDKDF (reference sequence). V shed 0 bases and J shed 6 bases, with 11 bases lying between them. The CDR3 sequence is 14 residues long. The DNA of the CDR3 is TGTGCCACCAGCAGAGATATCAGGGGTGATGGCTACACCTTC. Its translation: CATSRDIRGDGYTF.

This clonotype was detected many times. V gene TRBV12-3 or TRBV12-4 combines with J gene TRBJ2-7, with a weak D call TRBD2 (6 bases). The CDR3 is made up of 16 amino acids. V was clipped by 3 bases and J by 0 bases, with 15 bases between them. The CDR3 protein is CASSFEEGTSSYEQYF. CDR3 in DNA: TGTGCCAGCAGTTTCGAGGAGGGGACGAGCTCCTACGAGCAGTACTTC.

This clonotype was counted between two and nine times. V usage is TRBV30 and J usage is TRBJ2-7; no clear D gene. This CDR3 is 11 amino acids long. V was shortened by 2 bases and J by 5 bases, with 7 bases between the two germline ends. In germline, CDR1 is GTSNPN, CDR2 SVGIG (reference sequence). CDR3 loop: CAWSLVDEQYF. CDR3 DNA sequence: TGTGCCTGGAGTTTAGTGGACGAGCAGTACTTC.